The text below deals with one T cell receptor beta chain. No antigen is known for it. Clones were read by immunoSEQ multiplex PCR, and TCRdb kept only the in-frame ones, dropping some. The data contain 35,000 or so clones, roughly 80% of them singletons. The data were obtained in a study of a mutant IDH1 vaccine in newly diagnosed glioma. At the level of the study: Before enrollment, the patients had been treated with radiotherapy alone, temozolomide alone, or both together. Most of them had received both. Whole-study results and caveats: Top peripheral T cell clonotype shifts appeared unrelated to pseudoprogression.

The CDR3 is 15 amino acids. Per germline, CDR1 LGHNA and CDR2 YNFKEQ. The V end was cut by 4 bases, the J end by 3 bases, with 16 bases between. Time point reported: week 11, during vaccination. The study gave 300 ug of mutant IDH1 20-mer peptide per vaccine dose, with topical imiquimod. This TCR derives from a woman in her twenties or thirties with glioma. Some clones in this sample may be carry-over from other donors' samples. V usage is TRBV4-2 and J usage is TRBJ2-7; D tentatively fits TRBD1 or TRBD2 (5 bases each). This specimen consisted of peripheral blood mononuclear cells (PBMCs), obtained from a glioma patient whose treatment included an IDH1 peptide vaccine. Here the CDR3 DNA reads TGTGCCAGCAGCCCCGAGGGGAGTGGGGACTACGAGCAGTACTTC. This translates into CASSPEGSGDYEQYF.